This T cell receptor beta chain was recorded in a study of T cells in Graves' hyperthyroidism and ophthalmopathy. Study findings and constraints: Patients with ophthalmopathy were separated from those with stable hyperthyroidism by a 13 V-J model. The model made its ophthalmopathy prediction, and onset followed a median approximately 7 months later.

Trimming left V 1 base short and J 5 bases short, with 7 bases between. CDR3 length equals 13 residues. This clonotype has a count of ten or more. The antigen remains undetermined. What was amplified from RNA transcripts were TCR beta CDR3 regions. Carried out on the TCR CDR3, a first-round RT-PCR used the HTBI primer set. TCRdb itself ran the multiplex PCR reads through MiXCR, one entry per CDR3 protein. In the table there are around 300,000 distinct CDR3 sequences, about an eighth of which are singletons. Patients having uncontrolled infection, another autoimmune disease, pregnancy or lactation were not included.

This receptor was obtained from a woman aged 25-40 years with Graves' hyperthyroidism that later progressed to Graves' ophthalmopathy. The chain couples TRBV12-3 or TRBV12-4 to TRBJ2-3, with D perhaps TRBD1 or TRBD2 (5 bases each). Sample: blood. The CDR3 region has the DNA TGTGCCAGCAGTTTAGTGAGGGGAGATACGCAGTATTTT. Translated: CASSLVRGDTQYF.